This TCR beta chain was captured by sequencing in a study of post-analysis software for immune sequencing data. Whole-study findings and limits: Several TRBV segments were more frequent in patients than controls; TRBV5-6, TRBV5-1 and TRBV20-1 belonged to this group. Controls significantly exceeded multiple sclerosis patients in normalized Chao1 diversity.

Concerning this clonotype itself: Antigen: not known.

Presence of unique molecular identifiers characterized the TCR beta cDNA libraries. Each CDR3 protein is one row after TCRdb ran MiXCR on the PCR reads. The profile shows a few hundred thousand distinct CDR3 sequences, under 55% of them singletons. J was trimmed by 4 bases and V by 2 bases; bases with no gene match: 4. The CDR3 is 13 amino acids. The germline V gene encodes CDR1 SQVTM and CDR2 ANQGSEA. The genes are TRBV29-1 and TRBJ1-2; 7 bases fit TRBD1. Material for sequencing was blood. The source is a girl aged 5-17 years with multiple sclerosis. CDR3 sequence (DNA): TGCAGCGTTGAAACAGGGGCGAGCTATGGCTACACCTTC. Translating gives CSVETGASYGYTF.